These 20 T cell receptor beta chains came from one sample sequenced in a study of cytomegalovirus exposure and HLA in healthy donors. The PCR made use of 60 Vbeta and 13 Jbeta primers. The method was immunoSEQ multiplex PCR; TCRdb's version includes in-frame clones alone and lacks a portion of them. The sample shows some 150,000 clones, around a tenth of them seen only once. The sample consisted of PBMCs. These receptors all stem from a man aged 50-60 years in good health and CMV-seronegative.

The V and J genes are TRBV15 and TRBJ1-4; 8 bases are shared with TRBD1. The ends lost 0 bases at V and 8 bases at J; junction bases unmatched: 8. Germline V CDR1 and CDR2: LNHNV, YYDKDF (reference sequence). The CDR3 sequence is 16 residues long. As DNA, the CDR3 is TGTGCCACCAGCAGAGATGGCAGACAGGGGCGGGAAAAACTGTTTTTT. Its protein product is CATSRDGRQGREKLFF.

This clone has more than one count but fewer than ten. The chain couples TRBV13 to TRBJ2-7, with 10 bases fitting TRBD2. The V segment lost 0 bases and the J segment 7 bases; nucleotides outside the gene matches: 6. Germline CDR1 reads PRHDT; CDR2 reads FYEKMQ (reference sequence). The CDR3 has 15 amino acids. CDR3 nucleotide sequence: TGTGCCAGCAGCTTAGGCCTAGCGGGAGTGAGGGAGCAGTACTTC. Its translation is CASSLGLAGVREQYF.

The V gene is TRBV7-9, the J gene TRBJ2-1; possible D gene TRBD2, 5 bases. This CDR3 has 12 amino acids. Trimming cost V 7 bases and J 9 bases, with 13 bases left between them. CDR1 is SEHNR, CDR2 FQNEAQ, per germline (reference sequence). CDR3 in DNA: TGTGCCAGCACCCAAAAGGCGGGTGAGCAGTTCTTC. Residues: CASTQKAGEQFF.

The chain carries TRBV19 and TRBJ2-3; weak D call: TRBD2 (7 bases). The CDR3 extends over 15 amino acids. Between the trimmed V and J ends, which lost 4 bases and 0 bases, there was a span of 11 bases. From germline, CDR1 is LNHDA and CDR2 SQIVND (reference sequence). In nucleotides, the CDR3 is TGTGCCAGTAGTAGCGGGGGCGGGAGCACAGATACGCAGTATTTT. Translating it yields CASSSGGGSTDTQYF.

This clone was observed a few times. The rearrangement joins TRBV9 to TRBJ1-2; no firm D call. The CDR3 contains 13 residues. The V end lost 1 base, the J end lost 0 bases, and 4 bases lay between the germline ends. Germline CDR1 and CDR2: SGDLS and YYNGEE. The CDR3 reads CASSVYANYGYTF. In DNA form, the CDR3 reads TGTGCCAGCAGCGTATATGCTAACTATGGCTACACCTTC. The full variable domain, with the rest looked up from reference TRBV9 and TRBJ1-2, is DSGVTQTPKHLITATGQRVTLRCSPRSGDLSVYWYQQSLDQGLQFLIQYYNGEERAKGNILERFSAQQFPDLHSELNLSSLELGDSALYFCASSVYANYGYTFGSGTRLTVV.

The chain uses TRBV4-2 and TRBJ2-1; 13 bases agree with TRBD2. Losses at the gene ends were 0 bases for V and 10 bases for J; bases not matched to a gene: 9. The CDR3 covers 17 residues. Germline V lookup: CDR1 LGHNA, CDR2 YNFKEQ. The DNA for the CDR3 is TGTGCCAGCAGCCAAGATCCCACTAGCGGGAGGGCCTTAGAGCAGTTCTTC. It specifies CASSQDPTSGRALEQFF.

This clone has just a few counts. The chain employs TRBV4-2 and TRBJ2-2, with TRBD2 identical over 13 bases. This CDR3 has 19 residues. Germline CDR1 LGHNA, CDR2 YNFKEQ. V lost 0 bases, J lost 4 bases, and 8 bases stayed unmatched. CDR3 sequence reads: CASSQEGTSGGASTGELFF. In DNA form, the CDR3 reads TGTGCCAGCAGCCAAGAGGGTACTAGCGGGGGGGCCAGCACCGGGGAGCTGTTTTTT.

This CDR3 is CASSRMTRSNTGELFF. The CDR3 nucleotides are TGTGCCAGCAGCCGCATGACTAGATCGAACACCGGGGAGCTGTTTTTT. The chain links TRBV7-2 to TRBJ2-2, with D perhaps TRBD2 (6 bases). Germline CDR1 and CDR2: SGHTA and FQGNSA. The CDR3 contains 16 residues. The ends were cut back, 5 bases at V and 0 bases at J, with 13 bases in the middle.

This clone occurred a few times. The chain combines TRBV2 with TRBJ1-1, with TRBD1 matching 8 bases. The length of the CDR3 is 14 residues. CDR1 SNHLY and CDR2 FYNNEI come from the germline V gene. Germline trimming cut 7 bases from V and 1 base from J; bases unmatched to any gene: 5. The CDR3 DNA sequence: TGTGCCAGCACCCGGGGACAGGAGAACACTGAAGCTTTCTTT. Amino acids: CASTRGQENTEAFF.

This clone was counted a few times. The V and J genes are TRBV6-6 and TRBJ2-5, with D uncertain. This CDR3 has 12 residues. Germline V gene sequence: CDR1 MNHNY, CDR2 SVGAGI (reference sequence). Trimming stripped 3 bases from V and 4 bases from J, with 6 bases between. CDR3 protein: CASSYQLETQYF. As DNA, the CDR3 is TGTGCCAGCAGTTATCAACTAGAGACCCAGTACTTC.

This clone was recorded a few times. This chain joins TRBV9 and TRBJ2-3; unclear D gene. CDR3 length equals 14 residues. The ends were cut back, 0 bases at V and 0 bases at J, with 5 bases in the middle. The germline CDR1 and CDR2 sequences are SGDLS and YYNGEE. The chain's CDR3 is CASSVARSTDTQYF. The DNA for the CDR3 is TGTGCCAGCAGCGTAGCCCGGAGCACAGATACGCAGTATTTT.

This clone was observed a few times. This chain uses TRBV6-1 with TRBJ1-1; D is ambiguous. V lost 6 bases and J 7 bases, leaving 18 bases between the germline ends. Germline CDR1 MNHNS, CDR2 SASEGT. CDR3 size: 14 residues. CDR3 in amino acids: CASSPGQRRFEAFF. The DNA for the CDR3 is TGTGCCAGCAGCCCGGGTCAGCGACGCTTTGAAGCTTTCTTT.

CDR3 loop: CASRLVGSPNSYEQYF. For the CDR3, the DNA is TGTGCAAGTCGCTTAGTGGGCAGCCCAAACTCCTACGAGCAGTACTTC. The chain combines TRBV12-2 with TRBJ2-7; TRBD1 was called by the table and not checked on the DNA. TRBV12-2 is a pseudogene. This CDR3 contains 16 residues.

The chain uses TRBV30 and TRBJ2-2; the D gene is possibly TRBD2 (6 bases). CDR1 GTSNPN and CDR2 SVGIG come from the germline V gene (reference sequence). The CDR3 loop spans 15 amino acids. Between the trimmed V and J ends, which lost 6 bases and 3 bases, there was a span of 17 bases. The CDR3 DNA reads as TGTGCCTGCCGGGTAGGGCGGGGAGACACCGGGGAGCTGTTTTTT. It specifies CACRVGRGDTGELFF.

This clone was picked up a small number of times. This chain uses TRBV18 with TRBJ1-1; TRBD1 agrees at 10 bases. CDR1 KGHSH and CDR2 LQKENI come from the germline V gene. This CDR3 has 13 amino acids. V lost 6 bases and J lost 3; bases outside the gene matches: 1. CDR3 amino acids: CASSTGGYTEAFF. The DNA for the CDR3 is TGTGCCAGCTCGACAGGGGGCTACACTGAAGCTTTCTTT. The whole variable domain, remainder taken from reference TRBV18 and TRBJ1-1, is NAGVMQNPRHLVRRRGQEARLRCSPMKGHSHVYWYRQLPEEGLKFMVYLQKENIIDESGMPKERFSAEFPKEGPSILRIQQVVRGDSAAYFCASSTGGYTEAFFGQGTRLTVV.

This clone was detected a few times. V gene TRBV6-1 combines with J gene TRBJ2-7; 12 bases fit TRBD2. V shed 4 bases, J shed 1 base, and the junction held 2 bases outside the gene matches. The CDR3 runs to 15 residues. The germline V gene encodes CDR1 MNHNS and CDR2 SASEGT. CDR3 protein: CASSVLAGGSYEQYF. The CDR3 nucleotides are TGTGCCAGCAGTGTACTAGCGGGGGGTTCCTACGAGCAGTACTTC.

There are a few counts of this clone. The rearrangement links TRBV30 to TRBJ1-5; unclear D gene. The length of the CDR3 is 13 residues. The ends were cut back, 2 bases at V and 2 bases at J, with 7 bases in the middle. The V gene's germline CDR1 is GTSNPN and CDR2 SVGIG (reference sequence). The CDR3 spells CAWSRRGNQPQHF. The CDR3 DNA sequence: TGTGCCTGGAGTCGGCGGGGCAATCAGCCCCAGCATTTT.

V usage is TRBV7-3 and J usage is TRBJ1-1, with 7 bases identical to TRBD1. The CDR3 extends over 15 amino acids. Germline V gene lookup returns CDR1 SGHTA and CDR2 FQGTGA. The V segment lost 4 bases and the J segment 5 bases; nucleotides outside the gene matches: 10. The CDR3 reads CASSSTRGPETEAFF. The CDR3 DNA sequence: TGTGCCAGCAGCTCCACGAGGGGGCCGGAGACTGAAGCTTTCTTT.

The chain has TRBV19 and TRBJ2-6; D ambiguous. The V gene lost 1 base and the J gene lost 4 bases, with 11 bases spanning the gap. This CDR3 has 16 amino acids. The germline gives CDR1 LNHDA, CDR2 SQIVND (reference sequence). CDR3 sequence (DNA): TGTGCCAGTAGTATAGTCGGCGGCTCGGGGGCCAACGTCCTGACTTTC. As protein: CASSIVGGSGANVLTF.

This chain joins TRBV27 and TRBJ2-5, with a weak D call TRBD1 (5 bases). The tail of the sequence fits TRBJ2-7 better, so the J call may be wrong. The V gene's germline CDR1 is MNHEY and CDR2 SMNVEV (reference sequence). This CDR3 comprises 13 residues. The CDR3 sequence is CASSLWAGNEQYF. The CDR3 DNA follows: TGTGCCAGCAGTTTATGGGCAGGGAACGAGCAGTACTTC.